This T cell receptor (beta chain) was retrieved from a study of long-term antiretroviral therapy in people with HIV (dated by TCRdb to between 2022 and 2023). A note on the overall study: The earliest samples were collected about a decade before the 2015 WHO recommendation for immediate ART, when ART was typically delayed until CD4 counts fell. Whether ART initiation and durable HIV suppression were associated with changes in peripheral blood TRB repertoire composition and diversity was tested in a retrospective serial study. The cohort contributed roughly 190 cryopreserved PBMC samples from a few dozen adults with confirmed HIV infection, collected serially over a mean of about 6 years (range 1-12). About 40% of the 30 participants with HIV were female. No cross-contamination during QIAcube processing turned up in test extractions that ran a monoclonal T-cell line alongside 30 to 40 polyclonal samples. On the study overall, not on this receptor specifically: Because pre-ART samples had limited cell numbers, unsorted PBMC were profiled rather than sorted CD4+ and CD8+ T cells. Inferences about post-ART repertoire changes are limited because no data were available on ART adherence, viral resistance or therapy changes. A significant increase in TRB diversity was found to be associated with ART initiation, although TRB diversity was observed to remain significantly below that of transplant donor controls even after long-term ART. Expanded TRB clones identified before ART initiation dominated the repertoire at all time points, although this dominance fluctuated and declined in many PLHIV after ART. The samples span the years 2004 to 2017, and the ART regimens used at that time may not be as effective as current regimens. Narrower CDR3 length ranges were observed in HIV repertoires than in controls, and an antigen-experienced repertoire with only a slight naive shift after ART was suggested by the network structure. Limited PBMC availability meant only the TCR beta chain was sequenced, without alpha chain pairing.

To be included, a participant needed at least one PBMC sample from before ART initiation plus at least two post-ART samples. All participants with HIV were treated in the United States of America. Before DNA extraction, cryopreserved samples of roughly 1-10 million PBMC were thawed and washed. At the time of the earliest PBMC sample, participants with HIV were aged between roughly 23 and 60 years. PBMC samples from each participant spanned 1-4 timepoints before ART initiation and 2-8 timepoints after ART initiation, with a median of 7 samples. For every participant, serial HIV viral load, CD4+ T-cell count, ART history and demographic data were obtained. A Qiagen kit on a QIAcube was used to extract genomic DNA from unsorted PBMC, with samples processed in batches of 12. Sequencing of the TRB variable region was done with the immunoSEQ hsTCRB v3.0 assay at survey level resolution. TRB sequencing targeted a depth of about 40,000-50,000 T-cell genomes per sample. TRB libraries were pooled and sequenced on an Illumina MiSeq using a v3 150-cycle kit. On the authors' methods: Repertoire analysis was performed in R inside a reproducible Nextflow workflow that covered QC, data transformation and analysis. Custom analyses were implemented in LymphoSeq2, an R package for AIRR-Seq data exploration. After excluding a few samples that yielded fewer than 5000 total TRB sequences, some 180 HIV repertoires remained for analysis. Among the 180 to 200 retained HIV repertoires, more than 55 were collected before ART initiation and roughly 130 after ART initiation. Each repertoire was downsampled to 5000 TRB nucleotide sequences, and summary statistics were averaged across 100 downsampling iterations. The analysis kept only TRB sequences whose CDR3 regions were at least seven amino acids long. Two measures captured diversity: a Shannon entropy-derived clonality score and the Gini coefficient. In the repertoire networks, any two of the top 5000 CDR3 amino acid sequences were linked whenever the two sequences differed by an edit distance of one. For TRB CDR3 amino acid sequences, antigen specificity groups and MHC restriction were predicted with GLIPH2. To flag known associations with CMV, EBV, HIV or tissue antigens, CDR3 amino acid sequences were compared against VDJdb and McPAS-TCR. Pre-ART, post-ART and control groups were compared with Wilcoxon signed-rank tests and Holm-Bonferroni correction. TCRdb retrieved this table from immuneACCESS and kept in-frame rearrangements only. Not all clones are present; in checked studies, unresolved V genes account for under half, and no reason is known for the remainder. The V and J calls and the clone size are those of that table, but D and trimming were determined from the DNA. In this sample the table shows around 16,000 clones, approximately 90% of which occur a single time. Around 13% of the sample is held by the ten biggest clonotypes.

A word on this clone: The clone's antigen remains unknown. No much larger clone is present one base from it, and per-base qualities are unavailable.

CDR1 MNHNY and CDR2 SVGAGI are derived from the germline V gene (reference sequence). Including the terminal cysteine and phenylalanine, the CDR3 comprises 11 residues. Of the read, only the CDR3 DNA is kept; its 33 bases are in frame from base 1. V and J are truncated by 3 bases and 6 bases respectively, leaving an intervening sequence of 6 bases. The chain joins TRBV6-6 to TRBJ2-7; the D gene identity is not certain. This sequence originates from a man in his fifties or sixties with HIV. The sequenced sample was unsorted PBMCs, obtained 0.7 years before starting antiretroviral therapy. The DNA reads TGTGCCAGCAGTTATTGGGGCGAGCAGTACTTC. This sequence encodes CASSYWGEQYF.